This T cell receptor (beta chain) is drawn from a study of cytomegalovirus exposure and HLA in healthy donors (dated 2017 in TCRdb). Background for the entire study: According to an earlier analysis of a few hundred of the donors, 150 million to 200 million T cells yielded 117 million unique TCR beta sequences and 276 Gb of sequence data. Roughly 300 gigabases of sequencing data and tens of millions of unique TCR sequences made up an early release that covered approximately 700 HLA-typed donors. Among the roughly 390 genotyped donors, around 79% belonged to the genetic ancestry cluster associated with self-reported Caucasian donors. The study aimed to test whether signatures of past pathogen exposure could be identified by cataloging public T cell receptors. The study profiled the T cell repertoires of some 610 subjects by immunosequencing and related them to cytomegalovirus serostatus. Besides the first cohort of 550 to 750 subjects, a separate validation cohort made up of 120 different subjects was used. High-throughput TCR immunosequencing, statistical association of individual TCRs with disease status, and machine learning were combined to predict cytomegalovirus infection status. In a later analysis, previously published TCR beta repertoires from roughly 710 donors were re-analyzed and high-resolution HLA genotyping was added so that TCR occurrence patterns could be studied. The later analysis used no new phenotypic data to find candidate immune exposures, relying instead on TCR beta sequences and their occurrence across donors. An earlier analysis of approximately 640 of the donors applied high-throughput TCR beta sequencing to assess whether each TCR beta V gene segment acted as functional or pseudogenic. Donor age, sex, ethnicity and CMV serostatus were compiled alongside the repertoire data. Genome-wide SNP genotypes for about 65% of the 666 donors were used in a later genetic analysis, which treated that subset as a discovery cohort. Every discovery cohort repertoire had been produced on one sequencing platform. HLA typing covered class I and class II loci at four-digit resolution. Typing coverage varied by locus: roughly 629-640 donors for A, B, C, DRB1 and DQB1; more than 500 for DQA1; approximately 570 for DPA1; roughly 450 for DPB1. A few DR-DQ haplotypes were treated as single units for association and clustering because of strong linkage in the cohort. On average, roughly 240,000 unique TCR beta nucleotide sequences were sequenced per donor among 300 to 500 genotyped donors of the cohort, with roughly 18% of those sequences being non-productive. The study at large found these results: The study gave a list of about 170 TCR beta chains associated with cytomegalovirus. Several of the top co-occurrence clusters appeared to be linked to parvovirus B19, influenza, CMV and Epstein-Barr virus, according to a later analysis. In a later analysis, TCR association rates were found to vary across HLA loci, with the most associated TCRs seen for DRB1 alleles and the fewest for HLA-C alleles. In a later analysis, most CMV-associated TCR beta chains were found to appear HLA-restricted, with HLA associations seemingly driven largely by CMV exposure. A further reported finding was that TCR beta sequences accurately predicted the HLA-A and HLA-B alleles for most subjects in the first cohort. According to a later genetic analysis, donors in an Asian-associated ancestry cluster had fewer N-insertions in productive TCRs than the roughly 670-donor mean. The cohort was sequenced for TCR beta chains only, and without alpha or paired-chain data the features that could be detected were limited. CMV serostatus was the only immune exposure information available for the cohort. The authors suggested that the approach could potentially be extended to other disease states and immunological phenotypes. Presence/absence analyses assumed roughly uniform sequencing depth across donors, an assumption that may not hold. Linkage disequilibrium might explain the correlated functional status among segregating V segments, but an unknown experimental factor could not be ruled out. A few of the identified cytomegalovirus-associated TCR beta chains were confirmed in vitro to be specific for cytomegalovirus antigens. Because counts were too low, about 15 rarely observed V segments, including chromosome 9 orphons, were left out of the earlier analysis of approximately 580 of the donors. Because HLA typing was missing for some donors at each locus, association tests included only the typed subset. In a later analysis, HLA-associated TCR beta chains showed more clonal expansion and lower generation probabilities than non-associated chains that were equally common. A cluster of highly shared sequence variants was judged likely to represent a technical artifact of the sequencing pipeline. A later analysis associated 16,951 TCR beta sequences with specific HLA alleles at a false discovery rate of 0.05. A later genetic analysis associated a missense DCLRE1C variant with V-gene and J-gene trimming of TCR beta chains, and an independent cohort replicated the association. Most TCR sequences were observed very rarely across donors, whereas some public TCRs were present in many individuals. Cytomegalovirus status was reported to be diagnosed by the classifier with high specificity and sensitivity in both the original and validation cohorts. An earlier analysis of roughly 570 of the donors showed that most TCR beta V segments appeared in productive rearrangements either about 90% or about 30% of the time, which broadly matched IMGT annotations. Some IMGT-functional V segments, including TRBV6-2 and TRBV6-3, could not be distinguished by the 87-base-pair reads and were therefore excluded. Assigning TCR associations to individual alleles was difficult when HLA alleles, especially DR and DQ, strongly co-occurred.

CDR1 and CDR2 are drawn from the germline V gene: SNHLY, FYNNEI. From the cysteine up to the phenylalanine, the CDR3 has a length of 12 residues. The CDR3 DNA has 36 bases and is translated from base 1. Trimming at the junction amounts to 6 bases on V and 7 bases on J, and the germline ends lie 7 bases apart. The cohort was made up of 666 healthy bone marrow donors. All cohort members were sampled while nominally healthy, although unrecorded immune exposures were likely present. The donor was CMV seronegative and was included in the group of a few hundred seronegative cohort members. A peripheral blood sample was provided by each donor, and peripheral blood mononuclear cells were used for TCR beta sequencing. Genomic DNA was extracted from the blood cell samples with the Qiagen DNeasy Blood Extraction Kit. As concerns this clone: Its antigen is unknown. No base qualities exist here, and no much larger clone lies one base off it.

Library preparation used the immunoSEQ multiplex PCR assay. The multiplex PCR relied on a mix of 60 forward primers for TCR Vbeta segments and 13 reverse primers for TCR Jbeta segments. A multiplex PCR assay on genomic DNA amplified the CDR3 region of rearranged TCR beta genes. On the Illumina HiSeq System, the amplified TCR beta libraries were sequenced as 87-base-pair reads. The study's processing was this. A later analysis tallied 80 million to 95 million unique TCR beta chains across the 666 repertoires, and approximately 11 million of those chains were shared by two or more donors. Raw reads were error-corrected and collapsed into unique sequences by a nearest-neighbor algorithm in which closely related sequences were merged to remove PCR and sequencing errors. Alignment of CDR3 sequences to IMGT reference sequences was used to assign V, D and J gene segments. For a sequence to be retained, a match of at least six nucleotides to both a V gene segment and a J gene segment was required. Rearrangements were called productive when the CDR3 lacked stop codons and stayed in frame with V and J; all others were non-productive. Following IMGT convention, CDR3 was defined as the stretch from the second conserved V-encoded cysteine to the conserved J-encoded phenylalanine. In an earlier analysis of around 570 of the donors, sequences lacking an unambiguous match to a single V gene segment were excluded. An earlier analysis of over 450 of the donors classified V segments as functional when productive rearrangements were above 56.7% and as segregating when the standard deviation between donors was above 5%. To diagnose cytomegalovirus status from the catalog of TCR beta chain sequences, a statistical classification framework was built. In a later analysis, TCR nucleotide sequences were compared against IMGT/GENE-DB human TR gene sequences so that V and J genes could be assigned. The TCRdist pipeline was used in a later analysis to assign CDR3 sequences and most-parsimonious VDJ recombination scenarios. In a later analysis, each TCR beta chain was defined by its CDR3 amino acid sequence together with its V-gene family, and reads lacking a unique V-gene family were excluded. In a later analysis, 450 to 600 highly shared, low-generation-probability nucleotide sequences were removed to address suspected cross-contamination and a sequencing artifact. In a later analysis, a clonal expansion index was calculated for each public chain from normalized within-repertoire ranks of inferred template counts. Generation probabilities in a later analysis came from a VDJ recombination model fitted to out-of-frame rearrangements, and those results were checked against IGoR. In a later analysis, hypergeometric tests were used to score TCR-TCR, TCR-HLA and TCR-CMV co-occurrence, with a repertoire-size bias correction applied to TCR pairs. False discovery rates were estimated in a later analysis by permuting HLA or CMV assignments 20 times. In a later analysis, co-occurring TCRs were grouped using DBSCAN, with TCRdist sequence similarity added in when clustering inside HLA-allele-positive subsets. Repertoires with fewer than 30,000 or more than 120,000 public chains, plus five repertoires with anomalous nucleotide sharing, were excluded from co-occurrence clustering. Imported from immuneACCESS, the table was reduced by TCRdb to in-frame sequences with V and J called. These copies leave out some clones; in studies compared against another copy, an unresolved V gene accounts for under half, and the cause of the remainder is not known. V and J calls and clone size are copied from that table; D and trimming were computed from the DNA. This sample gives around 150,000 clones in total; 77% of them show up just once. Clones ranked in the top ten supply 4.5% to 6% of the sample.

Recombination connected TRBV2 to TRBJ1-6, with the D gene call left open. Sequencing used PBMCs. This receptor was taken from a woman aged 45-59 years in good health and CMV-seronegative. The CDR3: CASRVANSPLHF. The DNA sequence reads TGTGCCAGCAGGGTAGCGAATTCACCCCTCCACTTT.